This is a list of T cell receptor beta chains from one sample in a study of a mutant IDH1 vaccine in newly diagnosed glioma. Measured with immunoSEQ multiplex PCR; TCRdb has only the in-frame clones, and not every one. The sample lists around 92,000 clones; about 90% were seen once. The input for sequencing was PBMCs, taken from a glioma patient treated with radiotherapy, temozolomide or both. Every receptor here comes from a woman between 45 and 65 years old with glioma. Each CDR3 is given without its conserved first and last residue.

V gene: TRBV5-4
CDR3 protein: ASSFGTGTYEQY

V gene: TRBV5-1
CDR3 protein: ASSLDRQLAKNIQY

V gene: TRBV28
CDR3 protein: ASSKSGRGVAF

V gene: TRBV5-1
CDR3 protein: ASSRDQETQY

V gene: TRBV9
CDR3 protein: ASSPRGQGPGNTIY

V gene: TRBV30
CDR3 protein: AWSRTGVEKLF

V gene: TRBV18
CDR3 protein: ASSPPNMIKNIQY

V gene: TRBV5-1
CDR3 protein: ASSLGARGGGTDTQY

V gene: TRBV5-6
CDR3 protein: ASSFDPGELF

V gene: TRBV6-1
CDR3 protein: ASRNRQGGNQPQH

V gene: TRBV29-1
CDR3 protein: SVGSLGDHEQY

V gene: TRBV7-3
CDR3 protein: ASSSSGRSNTEAF

V gene: TRBV6-5
CDR3 protein: ASSYSGTGYEQY

V gene: TRBV5-1
CDR3 protein: ASTSIGSRRSSYNEQF

V gene: TRBV29-1
CDR3 protein: SVEDPTGGPETQY

V gene: TRBV18
CDR3 protein: ASSPTRDTEAF

V gene: TRBV29-1
CDR3 protein: SGGLAGPYNEQF

V gene: TRBV11-3
CDR3 protein: ASSWALNTEAF

V gene: TRBV7-8
CDR3 protein: ASSLAMGAGFNSPLH

V gene: TRBV27
CDR3 protein: ASSTGIWREGQGDTDTQY

V gene: TRBV14
CDR3 protein: ASSQTIRTSGRIYEQY

V gene: TRBV7-9
CDR3 protein: ASSGPLPSFYEQY

V gene: TRBV5-1
CDR3 protein: ASSLGGTSEWYEQY

V gene: TRBV4-1
CDR3 protein: ASSQVGGITEAF

V gene: TRBV10-3
CDR3 protein: AISEILAGDPYEQY

V gene: TRBV29-1
CDR3 protein: SVAERSIQY

V gene: TRBV29-1
CDR3 protein: SVVADHYGYT

V gene: TRBV12-5
CDR3 protein: ASGLQVLDEQF

V gene: TRBV19
CDR3 protein: ASSLTGGETDTQY

V gene: TRBV6-1
CDR3 protein: ASSRMGQEMGEQY

V gene: TRBV19
CDR3 protein: ASSIGGSRQETQY

V gene: TRBV5-1
CDR3 protein: ASSSSGTGFGYT

V gene: TRBV7-6
CDR3 protein: ASSLTRGRNEQY

V gene: TRBV11-3
CDR3 protein: ASSPRGGTEAF

V gene: TRBV2
CDR3 protein: ARNRDSNTEAF

V gene: TRBV7-3
CDR3 protein: ASSLQSGKPYEQY

V gene: TRBV5-4
CDR3 protein: ASSMGPQETQY

V gene: TRBV7-3
CDR3 protein: ASSLSPGPYEQY

V gene: TRBV7-3
CDR3 protein: ASSLEGSYNEQF

V gene: TRBV13
CDR3 protein: ASSLLGEQF

V gene: TRBV27
CDR3 protein: ASTGGSDNEQF

V gene: TRBV28
CDR3 protein: ATGTEHFSNYGYT

V gene: TRBV5-1
CDR3 protein: ASSPPGANEQF

V gene: TRBV5-5
CDR3 protein: ASSLGRQHEAF

V gene: TRBV7-8
CDR3 protein: ASSSGLDSPLH

V gene: TRBV7-9
CDR3 protein: ASSLDTQY

V gene: TRBV15
CDR3 protein: ATSRAHGSSTDTQY

V gene: TRBV14
CDR3 protein: ASSQEVANYGYT

V gene: TRBV18
CDR3 protein: ASSLPGQLYEQY

V gene: TRBV21-1
CDR3 protein: ASPPPTSYGYT

V gene: TRBV28
CDR3 protein: ASNLGGRYGYT

V gene: TRBV5-1
CDR3 protein: ASSETGDRSGYT

V gene: TRBV29-1
CDR3 protein: SAVTSYFDEQY

V gene: TRBV18
CDR3 protein: ASSPWTGEDTEAF

V gene: TRBV5-1
CDR3 protein: ASSLARGHGYT

V gene: TRBV7-9
CDR3 protein: ASSLEGIRYGYT

V gene: TRBV5-4
CDR3 protein: ASSYTGVNTEAF